This T cell receptor beta chain came from a study of shared clonotypes between healthy human individuals. Looking at the study overall: Donor ages ranged 18 to 49 years: two women, a few men. CD4 naive and memory got three plates each, CD8 naive two, CD8 memory one.

Naive CD8 cells were CD45RO-negative, positively selected for CCR7, excluding terminally differentiated effector memory CD45RA+ cells. The trim removed 4 bases at V and 5 bases at J, leaving 7 bases unmatched. This CDR3 region has 16 residues. Germline CDR1 and CDR2: MGHRA and YSYEKL. Each cell subset's genomic DNA was divided evenly among several immunoSEQ plates. It was 200 to 250 ng DNA, 30,000 or so T cell genomes, that sorted-subset replicate PCRs used. This table comes from immunoSEQ multiplex PCR, and its TCRdb copy is limited to in-frame clones, with some not included. This table holds roughly 2.1 million clones, about 92% found once.

Sequenced input: naive CD8+ T cells from PBMCs. This chain connects TRBV4-1 to TRBJ2-7; 14 bases fit TRBD2. The TCR originated in a man aged 18 to 29 in good health. Some clones in this sample may be carry-over from other donors' samples. Here the CDR3 reads CASSPAVGLAGDEQYF. The CDR3 coding sequence is TGCGCCAGCAGCCCGGCAGTGGGACTAGCGGGAGACGAGCAGTACTTC.